This TCR beta chain was obtained from a study of shared clonotypes between healthy human individuals (dated by TCRdb to 2019 to 2021). Regarding the research as a whole: Three men and a couple of women, aged 18 to 49 years, made up the cohort. For each donor, three plates each were used for CD4 naive and CD4 memory, two plates were used for CD8 naive, and one plate was used for CD8 memory. Blood TCR repertoires of five healthy adults were deeply sequenced to estimate repertoire size and the extent of clonotype sharing between individuals. To increase sequencing depth and limit assay-specific biases, TCR repertoire library preparation and sequencing were carried out by different laboratories using diverse techniques. Leukapheresis yielded between about 0.9 and 9.5 billion PBMCs per donor. What the research found in general, with its limitations: Only blood was sampled, and tissue TCR repertoires likely differ from those in blood. Incomplete sequencing was indicated by rarefaction of sorted-subset datasets, despite the large sequencing depth. Clonotypes shared by all four sorted-subset donors showed higher generation probabilities than non-shared clonotypes. Because the study included only a small number of donors, the genetic and exposure-history diversity represented was limited. Across a few donors, 4.5% to 6.5% of naive CD4, roughly 3.5% of naive CD8, 2% to 2.5% of memory CD4, and about 0.44% of memory CD8 clonotypes were shared. Larger estimated clonotype richness was generally found for naive subsets than for memory subsets. Pairwise subsampling led to the expectation that sequencing depth would affect the degree of clonotype sharing among donors.

Healthy HIV-negative adults with no recently reported acute infections or vaccinations were included as donors. Every donor was a Caucasian adult residing in Nashville, Tennessee, USA. CD4+ T cells were enriched by magnetic negative selection; naive cells were then positively selected on CD45RA, and the negative fraction formed the memory subset. After blood collection by leukapheresis, PBMCs were isolated using Ficoll-Histopaque density gradient centrifugation and then cryopreserved in the vapor phase of liquid nitrogen. Analytical flow cytometry was used to check the purity and quantity of every magnetically sorted T cell population. Each sorted fraction had its genomic DNA isolated and then quantified by UV absorbance on a Nanodrop 2000c. The CDR3 starts with the cysteine, ends with the phenylalanine, and has 16 residues. Only the CDR3 DNA stays, 48 bases, in frame from base 1. V and J are truncated by 0 bases and 5 bases respectively, leaving an intervening sequence of 13 bases. Looking up the germline V gene yields CDR1 MNHEY and CDR2 SVGAGI.

Using the deep immunoSEQ assay, multiplex PCR amplified TCR CDR3 regions from genomic DNA. Extracted genomic DNA from each cell subset was distributed evenly across all wells of several immunoSEQ 96-well plates, and each plate was treated as a replicate. For sorted subsets, roughly 200 ng of genomic DNA, equivalent to 30,000 or so T cell genomes, went into each replicate PCR. Purified libraries were quantified with a Qubit 3.0 fluorometer, sized on a Bioanalyzer 2100, and re-quantified with the KAPA Library Quantification kit. A separate single-read 150-cycle Illumina NextSeq 550 flow cell was used to sequence each immunoSEQ 96-well plate. The paper's data handling went like this. Because the immunoSEQ output included only junctional sequences and no quality scores, the filtering could not be the same as the filtering used for full-length reads. To assign V/J genes and CDR3, sequences were annotated using PyIR, a Python wrapper for IgBLAST v1.9, with IMGT germline references. Any read was removed if the V/J assignment was weak (E-value above 1e-6), the CDR3 was missing, or the read contained stop codons, out-of-frame junctions, or ambiguous translated residues. V3J clonotypes were defined by identical inferred V gene, J gene, and CDR3 amino acid sequence. Percentage overlap between repertoires was computed as shared unique clonotypes divided by the size of the smaller repertoire. Richness of each repertoire was evaluated using RTK rarefaction, the Chao1 estimator, and Recon v2.1 estimates of unobserved clonotypes. Generation probabilities for all TCRbeta clonotypes obtained by the gDNA method from a few donors were computed using OLGA. The immuneACCESS repertoire file appears here via TCRdb, limited to in-frame rearrangements. These files lack a portion of the clones; in checked studies, under half of the deficit traces to unresolved V genes, and the cause of the others is not known. V and J calls and clone size are as listed in that table; D and trimming were resolved from the DNA. The sample yields 1 million to 1.2 million clones; roughly 80% were counted once. The ten largest clones capture 0.89% of the sample.

To note about this clone: The target of this receptor is not known. The sample holds no much larger clone one base away, and base qualities are not on file.

This sequence was found in a man between 18 and 35 years old in good health. Some clones in this sample may be carry-over from other donors' samples. Sequenced: memory CD4+ T cells from PBMCs. The sample's cell subset or site label, decoded: CD45RA-negative fraction. Here the chain combines TRBV6-5 and TRBJ2-2; matching of 6 bases hints at TRBD1 as the D gene. The CDR3 loop reads CASSYSQGRGTGELFF. The DNA reads as follows: TGTGCCAGCAGTTACTCCCAGGGGAGAGGTACCGGGGAGCTGTTTTTT.